Shown below are 18 T cell receptor beta chains from a single sample sequenced in a study of blood T cell repertoires in COVID-19. This table comes from immunoSEQ multiplex PCR, and its TCRdb copy is limited to in-frame clones, with some not included. The sample yields 150,000 or so clones, around 78% seen once. Material: peripheral blood. These receptors were collected from an elderly woman with active or convalescent COVID-19.

The rearrangement links TRBV3-1 (or the pseudogene TRBV3-2) to TRBJ2-2, with 11 bases aligning to TRBD2. The CDR3 runs to 20 residues. Germline lookup yields CDR1 LGHDT and CDR2 YNNKEL (reference sequence). The V and J ends lost 4 bases and 1 base, in that order; junction bases with no gene match: 14. CDR3 protein: CASSPPWIAGGRRNTGELFF. CDR3 bases: TGTGCCAGCAGCCCCCCCTGGATAGCGGGGGGGAGGAGGAACACCGGGGAGCTGTTTTTT.

V and J are TRBV3-1 (or the pseudogene TRBV3-2) and TRBJ2-1; D perhaps matches TRBD1 (5 bases). The germline V and J ends were trimmed by 2 bases and 0 bases, with 11 bases remaining between them. The CDR3 is 16 amino acids. The germline gives CDR1 LGHDT, CDR2 YNNKEL (reference sequence). The CDR3 DNA sequence: TGTGCCAGCAGCCAACAGGGCGTAAGCTCCTACAATGAGCAGTTCTTC. Translating gives CASSQQGVSSYNEQFF.

This chain connects TRBV7-2 to TRBJ1-2; maybe TRBD1 (6 bases). Per germline, CDR1 SGHTA and CDR2 FQGNSA. This CDR3 comprises 15 residues. Trimming removed 1 base from V and 5 bases from J, with 14 bases in between. The CDR3, as DNA: TGTGCCAGCAGCTTAGGTATAGGGGGTATATATGGCTACACCTTC. Protein sequence: CASSLGIGGIYGYTF.

The rearrangement links TRBV5-1 to TRBJ1-1; D uncertain. This CDR3 has 17 amino acids. V was trimmed by 0 bases and J by 0 bases, leaving 15 bases between them. Germline V gives CDR1 SGHRS, CDR2 YFSETQ. CDR3: CASSLVGRINMNTEAFF. In DNA form, the CDR3 reads TGCGCCAGCAGCTTGGTCGGCAGGATAAACATGAACACTGAAGCTTTCTTT. Complete variable domain (other parts from reference TRBV5-1 and TRBJ1-1): KAGVTQTPRYLIKTRGQQVTLSCSPISGHRSVSWYQQTPGQGLQFLFEYFSETQRNKGNFPGRFSGRQFSNSRSEMNVSTLELGDSALYLCASSLVGRINMNTEAFFGQGTRLTVV.

This clone was seen a single time. The V and J genes are TRBV29-1 and TRBJ1-2, with 9 bases fitting TRBD1. Germline V gene sequence: CDR1 SQVTM, CDR2 ANQGSEA. After removal of 4 bases from V and 8 bases from J, the junction contained 8 bases not matched to a gene. This CDR3 contains 13 residues. The CDR3 nucleotides are TGCAGCGTTGCGGGACAGGGTTCTCAGGGCTACACCTTC. This sequence encodes CSVAGQGSQGYTF.

The CDR3 spells CASRGGQTYLEKLFF. CDR3 DNA sequence: TGTGCCAGCAGGGGGGGACAGACATATTTAGAAAAACTGTTTTTT. The chain has TRBV2 and TRBJ1-4; 7 bases agree with TRBD1. The V and J ends lost 6 bases and 8 bases, in that order; junction bases with no gene match: 12. Germline lookup yields CDR1 SNHLY and CDR2 FYNNEI. The CDR3 consists of 15 residues.

The chain combines TRBV7-2 with TRBJ2-2; 11 bases map to TRBD2. CDR1 and CDR2 (germline): SGHTA, FQGNSA. The junction had 4 bases not matched to a gene; V was cut back by 6 bases and J by 1 base. This CDR3 is built from 16 residues. The CDR3 nucleotides are TGTGCCAGCAGGTCTAGCGGGGGGCTGAACACCGGGGAGCTGTTTTTT. It is translated as CASRSSGGLNTGELFF.

This clone showed up just a few times. The chain is built from TRBV5-4 and TRBJ1-2; perhaps TRBD1 as D (6 bases). The CDR3 consists of 13 residues. The germline V gene encodes CDR1 SGHNT and CDR2 YYREEE (reference sequence). V lost 5 bases to trimming and J lost 5 bases, with 13 bases between them. The CDR3 here is CASSLGQNYGYTF. In DNA form, the CDR3 reads TGTGCCAGCAGTCTCGGACAGAATTATGGCTACACCTTC.

The chain recombines TRBV6-5 with TRBJ2-3; D may be TRBD1 (6 bases). Germline CDR1 reads MNHEY; CDR2 reads SVGAGI. The CDR3 spans 15 residues. V was cut by 5 bases and J by 1 base, with 13 bases left in between. The CDR3: CASSLQGGGTDTQYF. The CDR3 DNA sequence: TGTGCCAGCAGTCTACAGGGTGGCGGCACAGATACGCAGTATTTT.

The rearrangement links TRBV6-4 to TRBJ2-3, with D perhaps TRBD2 (5 bases). Trimming left V 7 bases short and J 6 bases short, with 11 bases between. The CDR3 runs 12 residues. Per germline, CDR1 MRHNA and CDR2 SNTAGT. The CDR3 DNA follows: TGTGCCAGCAAGCCTACGGGGGATACGCAGTATTTT. Translated, it gives CASKPTGDTQYF.

The gene calls are TRBV27 and TRBJ1-4, with 9 bases that match TRBD1. The trim removed 5 bases at V and 4 bases at J, leaving 5 bases unmatched. Germline V gene lookup returns CDR1 MNHEY and CDR2 SMNVEV (reference sequence). The CDR3 sequence is 15 residues long. CDR3: CASSPQGAGNEKLFF. The CDR3 coding sequence is TGTGCCAGCAGTCCACAGGGGGCTGGTAATGAAAAACTGTTTTTT.

The gene calls are TRBV7-2 and TRBJ1-2, with D perhaps matching TRBD1 (6 bases). The length of the CDR3 is 14 residues. Between the trimmed V and J ends, which lost 4 bases and 8 bases, there was a span of 17 bases. CDR1 is SGHTA, CDR2 FQGNSA, per germline. The DNA of the CDR3 is TGTGCCAGCAGCTCACTCACAGGGTTTTCGGGCTACACCTTC. It translates to CASSSLTGFSGYTF.

This clone was seen a handful of times. J is TRBJ2-1 and V is TRBV19; the match to TRBD1 covers 8 bases. V lost 5 bases, J lost 3 bases, and 3 bases stayed unmatched. Germline CDR1 reads LNHDA; CDR2 reads SQIVND (reference sequence). This CDR3 has 14 amino acids. CDR3 sequence: CASSRDRGYNEQFF. The CDR3 coding sequence is TGTGCCAGTAGTCGCGACAGGGGCTACAATGAGCAGTTCTTC.

This rearrangement joins TRBV5-1 to TRBJ2-3; 8 bases match TRBD2. The germline V gene has CDR1 SGHRS and CDR2 YFSETQ. The CDR3 length is 14 residues. Losses at the gene ends were 5 bases for V and 5 bases for J; bases not matched to a gene: 7. The CDR3 loop is CASRGGGSRDTQYF. The CDR3 nucleotides read TGCGCCAGCAGGGGCGGGGGGTCCCGAGATACGCAGTATTTT. The full variable domain, rest sourced from reference TRBV5-1 and TRBJ2-3, is KAGVTQTPRYLIKTRGQQVTLSCSPISGHRSVSWYQQTPGQGLQFLFEYFSETQRNKGNFPGRFSGRQFSNSRSEMNVSTLELGDSALYLCASRGGGSRDTQYFGPGTRLTVL.

The chain is built from TRBV6-6 and TRBJ1-4; 7 bases map to TRBD1. V dropped 8 bases and J dropped 3; count of bases not matched to a gene: 6. The CDR3 sequence is 14 residues long. In germline, CDR1 is MNHNY, CDR2 SVGAGI (reference sequence). The CDR3 loop reads CASSRGTANEKLFF. In DNA, the CDR3 is TGTGCCAGCTCCAGGGGGACGGCTAATGAAAAACTGTTTTTT.

In the case of this clone: Other DNA variants within this sample encode the same CDR3. V usage is TRBV5-1 and J usage is TRBJ2-7; 8 nucleotides line up with TRBD1. Germline V lookup: CDR1 SGHRS, CDR2 YFSETQ. V lost 2 bases and J lost 2; bases outside the gene matches: 3. This CDR3 has 14 amino acids. The CDR3 is CASSLRTGTYEQYF. CDR3 bases: TGCGCCAGCAGCTTACGGACAGGGACCTACGAGCAGTACTTC.

This clone was observed a few times. The chain employs TRBV4-1 and TRBJ1-3, with 10 nucleotides matching TRBD1. The CDR3 consists of 17 residues. Unmatched junction bases numbered 9, after V lost 4 bases and J lost 3 bases. The germline gives CDR1 MGHRA, CDR2 YSYEKL. The DNA of the CDR3 is TGCGCCAGCAGCCCTCCTGACAGGGGGCATGTTGGAAACACCATATATTTT. Protein sequence: CASSPPDRGHVGNTIYF.

At least ten counts were recorded for this clone. This chain uses TRBV11-3 with TRBJ1-1; D gene unclear. CDR3 length equals 16 residues. V gave up 0 bases and J gave up 2 bases, with 13 bases separating them. Germline CDR1 and CDR2: SGHNT and YENEEA. CDR3 in DNA: TGTGCCAGCAGCTTAGACGGGAGAGAGGGTAACACTGAAGCTTTCTTT. Translating it yields CASSLDGREGNTEAFF.